A selection of T cell receptor beta chains follows, all from one sample in a study. The repertoire was sequenced with immunoSEQ multiplex PCR; TCRdb's copy has only in-frame clones and lacks some. The data contain 45,000 to 60,000 clones, approximately 95% of them singletons. Specimen: PBMCs. The receptors stem from a man in his forties with rheumatoid arthritis. The CDR3 runs from the conserved cysteine through the conserved F or W. Only part of the rows carry a size: once, few, many, or a class if the clone is expanded.

CAILDGSSNEQFF,TRBV6-6,NA,TRBJ2-1
CASSPRAGLRYNEQFF,TRBV3-1/TRBV3-2,NA,TRBJ2-1
CATSDFRRGAYNEQFF,TRBV24-1,once,TRBJ2-1
CASSEDRVRTF,TRBV5-1,NA,TRBJ1-2
CASSLLARRELFF,TRBV6-6,NA,TRBJ2-2
CASSYDYNEKLFF,TRBV6-5,NA,TRBJ1-4
CASSSLGQGGNEQFF,TRBV25-1,NA,TRBJ2-1
CASSRDRVDTGELFF,TRBV6-6,NA,TRBJ2-2
CASSLWGTTLEKLFF,TRBV7-9,NA,TRBJ1-4
CASSVVAGRYNEQFF,TRBV9,NA,TRBJ2-1
CASRSTRGGVTEAFF,TRBV19,NA,TRBJ1-1
CASSRTKGGELFF,TRBV5-6,NA,TRBJ2-2
CASTYRTDPIGHEQFF,TRBV7-2,NA,TRBJ2-1
CASTIRDRDGYTF,TRBV19,NA,TRBJ1-2
CAWSLKSNEQFF,TRBV30,NA,TRBJ2-1
CASSEVSRDRTLHF,TRBV2,NA,TRBJ1-5
CASSRGDRAYEQYF,TRBV2,NA,TRBJ2-7
CASSPQPSRDTNNSPLHF,TRBV18,NA,TRBJ1-6
CASSNAMLGGYTF,TRBV6-5,NA,TRBJ1-2
CASSWGGTDTQYF,TRBV27,NA,TRBJ2-3
CASSLAGIRYEQYF,TRBV27,NA,TRBJ2-7
CASSLVMGQKFSYEQYF,TRBV7-2,NA,TRBJ2-7
CASSLIRQDYGYTF,TRBV7-9,once,TRBJ1-2
CASRYTENALYEQYF,TRBV6-5,NA,TRBJ2-7
CASSLGPDYNQPQHF,TRBV27,NA,TRBJ1-5
CAWSPGQTSSGTDTQYF,TRBV30,NA,TRBJ2-3
CASEGQSASPLHF,TRBV2,NA,TRBJ1-6
CASSGQGRSYNSPLHF,TRBV27,NA,TRBJ1-6
CASSAGTGGGDEKLFF,TRBV9,NA,TRBJ1-4
CASSYGGPNTEAFF,TRBV7-9,NA,TRBJ1-1